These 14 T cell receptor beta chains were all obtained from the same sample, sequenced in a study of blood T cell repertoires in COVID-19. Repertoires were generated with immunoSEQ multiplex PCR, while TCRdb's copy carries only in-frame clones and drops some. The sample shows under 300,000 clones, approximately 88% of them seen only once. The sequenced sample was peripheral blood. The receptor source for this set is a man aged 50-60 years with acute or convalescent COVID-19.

CDR3 sequence (DNA): TGTGCCAGCAGCTTTGACAGCTTGAACACTGAAGCTTTCTTT. As protein: CASSFDSLNTEAFF. This chain uses TRBV7-3 with TRBJ1-1; TRBD1 is a possible D gene (5 bases). Per the germline V gene, CDR1 is SGHTA and CDR2 is FQGTGA. The V gene lost 3 bases and the J gene lost 0 bases, with 8 bases spanning the gap. The CDR3 has 14 amino acids.

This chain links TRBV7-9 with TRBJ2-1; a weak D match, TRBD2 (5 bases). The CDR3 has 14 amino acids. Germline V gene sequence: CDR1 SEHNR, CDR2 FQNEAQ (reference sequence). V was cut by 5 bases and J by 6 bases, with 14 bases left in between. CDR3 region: CASSLGWAGNEQFF. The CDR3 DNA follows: TGTGCCAGCAGCCTCGGGTGGGCGGGCAATGAGCAGTTCTTC.

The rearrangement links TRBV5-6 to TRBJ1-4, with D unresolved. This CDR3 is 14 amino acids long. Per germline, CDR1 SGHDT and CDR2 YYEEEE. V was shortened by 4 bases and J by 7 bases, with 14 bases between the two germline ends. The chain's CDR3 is CASSPGRGGEKLFF. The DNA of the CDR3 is TGTGCCAGCAGCCCCGGCCGGGGAGGTGAAAAACTGTTTTTT. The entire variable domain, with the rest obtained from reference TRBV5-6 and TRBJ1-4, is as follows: DAGVTQSPTHLIKTRGQQVTLRCSPKSGHDTVSWYQQALGQGPQFIFQYYEEEERQRGNFPDRFSGHQFPNYSSELNVNALLLGDSALYLCASSPGRGGEKLFFGSGTQLSVL.

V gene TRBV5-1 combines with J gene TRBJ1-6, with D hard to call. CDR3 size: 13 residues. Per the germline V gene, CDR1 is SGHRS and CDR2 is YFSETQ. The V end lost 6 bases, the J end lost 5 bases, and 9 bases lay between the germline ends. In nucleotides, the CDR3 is TGCGCCAGCAAGGGAGACAATAATTCACCCCTCCACTTT. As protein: CASKGDNNSPLHF.

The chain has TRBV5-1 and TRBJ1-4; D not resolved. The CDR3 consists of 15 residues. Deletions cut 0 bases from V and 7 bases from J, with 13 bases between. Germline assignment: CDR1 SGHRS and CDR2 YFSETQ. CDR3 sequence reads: CASSLAPGSSEKLFF. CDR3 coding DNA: TGCGCCAGCAGCTTGGCCCCGGGGTCAAGTGAAAAACTGTTTTTT.

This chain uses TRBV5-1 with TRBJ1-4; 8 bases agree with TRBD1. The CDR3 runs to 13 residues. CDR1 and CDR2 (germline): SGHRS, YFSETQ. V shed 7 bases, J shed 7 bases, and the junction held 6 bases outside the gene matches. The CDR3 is CASGQGYGEKLFF. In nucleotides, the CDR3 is TGCGCCAGCGGACAGGGCTACGGTGAAAAACTGTTTTTT.

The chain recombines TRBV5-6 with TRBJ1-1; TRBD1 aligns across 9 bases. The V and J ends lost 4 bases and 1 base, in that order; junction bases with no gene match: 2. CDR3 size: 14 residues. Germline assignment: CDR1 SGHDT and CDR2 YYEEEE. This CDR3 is CASSKGQGNTEAFF. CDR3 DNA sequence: TGTGCCAGCAGCAAGGGACAGGGGAACACTGAAGCTTTCTTT.

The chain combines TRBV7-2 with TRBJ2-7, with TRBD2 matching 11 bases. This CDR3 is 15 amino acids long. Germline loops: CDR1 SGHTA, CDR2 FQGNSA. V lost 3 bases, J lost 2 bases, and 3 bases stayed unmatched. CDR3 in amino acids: CASSFRLAGTYEQYF. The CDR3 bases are TGTGCCAGCAGCTTTCGACTAGCGGGGACCTACGAGCAGTACTTC.

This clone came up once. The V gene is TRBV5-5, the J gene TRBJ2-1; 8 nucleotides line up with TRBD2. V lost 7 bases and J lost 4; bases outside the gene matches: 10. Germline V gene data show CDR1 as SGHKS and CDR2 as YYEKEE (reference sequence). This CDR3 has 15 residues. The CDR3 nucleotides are TGTGCCAGCGCACGGGGGGGACAAGGATACAATGAGCAGTTCTTC. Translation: CASARGGQGYNEQFF.

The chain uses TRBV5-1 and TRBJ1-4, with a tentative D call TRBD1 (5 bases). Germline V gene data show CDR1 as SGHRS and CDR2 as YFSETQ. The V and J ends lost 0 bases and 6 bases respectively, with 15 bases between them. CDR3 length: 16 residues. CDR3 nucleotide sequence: TGCGCCAGCAGCTTGGCCGGGAGACGGGGGGATGAAAAACTGTTTTTT. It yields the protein CASSLAGRRGDEKLFF.

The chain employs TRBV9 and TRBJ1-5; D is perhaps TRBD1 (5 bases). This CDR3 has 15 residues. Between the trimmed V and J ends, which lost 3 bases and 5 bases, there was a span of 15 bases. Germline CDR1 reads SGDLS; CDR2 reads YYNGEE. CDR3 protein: CASSASAGFDQPQHF. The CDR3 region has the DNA TGTGCCAGCAGCGCCAGCGCAGGGTTCGATCAGCCCCAGCATTTT.

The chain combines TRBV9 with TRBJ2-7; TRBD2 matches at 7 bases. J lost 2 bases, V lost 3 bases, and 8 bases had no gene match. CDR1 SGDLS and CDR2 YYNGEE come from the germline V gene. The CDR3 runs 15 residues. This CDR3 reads CASSARGGGPYEQYF. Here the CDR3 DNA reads TGTGCCAGCAGCGCGCGGGGCGGGGGACCCTACGAGCAGTACTTC. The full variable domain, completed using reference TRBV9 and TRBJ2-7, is DSGVTQTPKHLITATGQRVTLRCSPRSGDLSVYWYQQSLDQGLQFLIQYYNGEERAKGNILERFSAQQFPDLHSELNLSSLELGDSALYFCASSARGGGPYEQYFGPGTRLTVT.

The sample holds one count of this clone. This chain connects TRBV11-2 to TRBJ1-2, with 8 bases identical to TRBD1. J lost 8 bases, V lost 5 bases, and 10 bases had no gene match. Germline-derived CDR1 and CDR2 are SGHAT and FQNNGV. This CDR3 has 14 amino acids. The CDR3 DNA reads TGTGCCAGCAGCGCCCGATTGGCAGGGGGCGGCTACACCTTC. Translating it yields CASSARLAGGGYTF.

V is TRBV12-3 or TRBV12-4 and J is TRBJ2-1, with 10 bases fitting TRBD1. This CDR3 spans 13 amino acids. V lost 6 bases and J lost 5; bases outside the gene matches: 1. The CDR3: CASRGQGNNEQFF. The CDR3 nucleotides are TGTGCCAGCAGGGGACAGGGGAACAATGAGCAGTTCTTC.